One T cell receptor (beta chain) is described in this entry. This clone appeared once. Its antigen has not been determined. No quality values exist for individual bases; no much larger clone is one base distant. Including the terminal cysteine and phenylalanine, the CDR3 comprises 13 residues. The read is trimmed to its CDR3 DNA, 39 bases read in frame from base 1. Trimming at the junction amounts to 5 bases on V and 6 bases on J, and the germline ends lie 14 bases apart. CDR1 is given as SGHNT and CDR2 as YYREEE, both from the germline V gene (reference sequence). This sample is drawn from a study of radiation and T cells in renal cell carcinoma (dated by TCRdb to 2018 to 2020). A note on the overall study: A total of 50 to 60 samples underwent TCR beta sequencing, made up of roughly 26 tumors and about 27 peripheral blood samples. The final blood draw took place at 4 weeks after radiation, the same time as nephrectomy. In the 53 samples combined, some 4,000,000 unique CDR3 nucleotide sequences were found, encoding roughly 2,500,000 unique CDR3 amino acid sequences.

Summary of the overall study and its limitations: The single-armed trial design could not address effects of radiation dose or scheduling on the TCR repertoire. Because no pretreatment tumor biopsies were available, whether clonotypes were present in the tumor at baseline could not be determined. Tracking of blood repertoire dynamics stopped at three to five weeks after treatment, with no follow-up past that point. In blood, the top tumor clonotypes increased between baseline and 2 weeks post-radiation and then shrank by 4 weeks, which suggests that tumor-resident clones expanded only transiently.

The label giving this sample's time point can be read as: blood 4 weeks post-SBRT, at nephrectomy. The treatment or condition label on this specimen signifies: 15 Gy SBRT to primary tumor, nephrectomy 4 weeks later. Samples came from a clinical trial, in which primary renal cell carcinomas received 15 Gy stereotactic body radiation therapy followed by nephrectomy 4 weeks later. To follow tumor-enriched clonotypes, peripheral blood was collected serially from radiation-treated patients at baseline and again at 2 weeks and 4 weeks after SBRT. All patients had renal cell carcinoma with clear cell pathology. Genomic DNA for TCR sequencing was prepared using the QIAamp DNA Blood Mini Kit (Qiagen). Samples were included in the analyses only if all quality control checks were passed. TCR beta libraries were generated from genomic DNA with the immunoSEQ kit, following the manufacturer's recommendations. Library preparation used a first multiplex PCR with proprietary primers, then a second PCR adding unique barcodes, with bead cleanups after each round. A kit-provided positive control reaction and a negative control reaction were included in every sample batch. The final libraries underwent checking on an Agilent 4200 TapeStation D1000 ScreenTape, volumetric pooling, and quantification by qPCR. Sequencing ran on an Illumina NextSeq500 with a MidOutput 150-cycle cartridge, using 156 Read1 and 15 Index1 cycles with kit custom primers. The pooled library was loaded at approximately 0.98 pM with around 20% PhiX control spiked in. Regarding the original processing steps: Vendor-processed data were analyzed in R, with a clonotype defined as all T cells sharing the same CDR3 nucleotide sequence. In the clone abundance analyses, frequencies in each sample were normalized to that sample's 10,000 most abundant clones. Before analysis, public T cell clones were removed, and these numbered fewer than five per sample on average. An abundance difference of at least 32-fold between compartments was the criterion for calling clonotypes tumor-enriched or baseline blood-enriched. Clonotypes expanded or contracted between blood time points were identified with a beta-binomial differential abundance model. Tumor-blood repertoire similarity was measured with the Baroni-Urbani and Buser coefficient, and group comparisons used two-tailed Wilcoxon tests in R. What TCRdb holds here is the immuneACCESS table cut down to in-frame rearrangements. Part of the clones is not present; checked against another copy, under half of the missing clones reflect an unresolved V gene, and the others are unexplained. The D gene and trimming were derived from the DNA, and the V and J assignments and clone size from that table. This sample lists tens of thousands of clones; 82% were detected once. Clones ranked in the top ten supply 27% of the sample.

The sample was blood, taken from a patient whose treatment included radiotherapy and nephrectomy. This chain is built from TRBV5-4 and TRBJ1-2, with the D gene uncertain. The source is a woman between 70 and 85 years old with renal cell carcinoma. Here is the DNA: TGTGCCAGCAGACCTGGAGATGGGAATGGCTACACCTTC. This translates into CASRPGDGNGYTF.